This TCR beta chain was found in a study of T cell repertoires in cytomegalovirus infection. Overall study context: CMV epitopes used comprised recently identified HLA-C-restricted ones and well-studied HLA-B-restricted ones. Both CMV infection and a matching HLA type were indicated by public TCR beta signatures.

Overall study results and limits: In two of eight donors, the top clonotype was HLA-C-restricted CMV-specific.

This clonotype has a count of ten or more. The antigen is unknown. TCRdb reanalysed the reads using MiXCR and keeps one entry per CDR3 protein. The sample lists 750,000 to 900,000 distinct CDR3 sequences; about 29% were seen once. Germline trimming cut 2 bases from V and 3 bases from J; bases unmatched to any gene: 6. The CDR3 loop spans 16 amino acids. Per germline, CDR1 SGHTA and CDR2 FQGNSA. The source is a human donor in good health (CMV status not recorded). Some clones in this sample may be carry-over from other donors' samples. The sample here was cultured CD8+ T cells from PBMCs, taken from culture after CMV antigen stimulation. The chain links TRBV7-2 to TRBJ2-3, with 9 bases aligning to TRBD1. The DNA for the CDR3 is TGTGCCAGCAGCTTATGGGCGGACAGGGGAACAGATACGCAGTATTTT. Translation: CASSLWADRGTDTQYF.